The 21 T cell receptor beta chains below come from one sample, sequenced in a study of technical replicates of blood from four donors. Using immunoSEQ multiplex PCR, the repertoire was profiled, and TCRdb retains in-frame clones only, with some absent. The sample has about 76,000 clones, approximately 83% seen once. Sequencing was performed on PBMCs. The receptors stem from a human donor in good health. Some clones in this sample may be carry-over from other donors' samples.

This clone was detected a few times. The chain employs TRBV5-1 and TRBJ1-2; perhaps TRBD1 as D (5 bases). This CDR3 region has 13 residues. From germline, CDR1 is SGHRS and CDR2 YFSETQ. V was cut by 4 bases and J by 1 base, with 8 bases left in between. The CDR3 coding sequence is TGCGCCAGCAGCCTAGACAGTAACTATGGCTACACCTTC. Residues: CASSLDSNYGYTF.

This clone was counted a single time. The gene calls are TRBV5-1 and TRBJ1-4, with 7 positions matching TRBD1. The CDR3 is 18 residues long. V gave up 0 bases and J gave up 1 base; unmatched junction bases: 9. Germline CDR1 is SGHRS and CDR2 is YFSETQ. CDR3 amino acids: CASSLGRRTGETNEKLFF. The CDR3 DNA follows: TGCGCCAGCAGCTTGGGACGCCGGACAGGCGAAACTAATGAAAAACTGTTTTTT.

This chain joins TRBV21-1 and TRBJ2-1; whether TRBD1, the table's D call, matches the DNA was not checked. TRBV21-1 constitutes a pseudogene. There are 14 residues in the CDR3. In DNA form, the CDR3 reads TGTGCCAGCAGTACTGGGGGCCCCTACAATGAGCAGTTCTTC. Amino acids: CASSTGGPYNEQFF.

This clone showed up many times. The chain is built from TRBV7-9 and TRBJ1-1; D gene unclear. Deletions cut 6 bases from V and 7 bases from J, with 15 bases between. The CDR3 runs to 13 residues. From germline, CDR1 is SEHNR and CDR2 FQNEAQ (reference sequence). As DNA, the CDR3 is TGTGCCAGCAGATTGTCCGCCGGGATTGAAGCTTTCTTT. Its translation: CASRLSAGIEAFF.

V is TRBV6-5 and J is TRBJ1-2, with D uncertain. With 8 bases removed from V and 2 bases from J, the gap between germline ends came to 9 bases. CDR1 is MNHEY and CDR2 is SVGAGI in the germline V gene. This CDR3 spans 12 amino acids. The CDR3: CASADTNYGYTF. CDR3 coding DNA: TGTGCCAGCGCCGACACCAACTATGGCTACACCTTC.

The chain combines TRBV21-1 with TRBJ2-7; the DNA was not used to check the table's D call, TRBD2. TRBV21-1 is a listed pseudogene. The CDR3 totals 20 residues. CDR3 DNA: TGTGCCAGCAGCAAGACCCCTAGCGGGAGAGCCCGAAGATTGCCCTACGAGCAGTACTTC. Protein: CASSKTPSGRARRLPYEQYF.

This clone was counted a single time. The rearrangement joins TRBV18 to TRBJ1-5, with D possibly being TRBD1 (5 bases). V shed 2 bases and J shed 3 bases, with 11 bases lying between them. There are 15 residues in the CDR3. The germline CDR1 and CDR2 sequences are KGHSH and LQKENI. CDR3 in DNA: TGTGCCAGCTCACCAGGCCAGGGCCTCAATCAGCCCCAGCATTTT. Protein product: CASSPGQGLNQPQHF.

The chain links TRBV15 to TRBJ2-4; D is possibly TRBD2 (6 bases). CDR3 length equals 15 residues. From germline, CDR1 is LNHNV and CDR2 YYDKDF (reference sequence). V shed 5 bases and J shed 5 bases, with 16 bases lying between them. The CDR3 nucleotides read TGTGCCACCAGCTCGGAGGGGAACTTCCAAAACATTCAGTACTTC. This encodes CATSSEGNFQNIQYF.

CDR3 amino acids: CASSSRDRADEAFF. The CDR3 region has the DNA TGTGCCAGCAGCTCAAGGGACAGGGCAGATGAAGCTTTCTTT. The V gene is TRBV7-9, the J gene TRBJ1-1, with 9 bases that match TRBD1. With 4 bases clipped from V and 7 bases from J, the junction kept 7 bases outside the gene matches. The CDR3 is 14 amino acids. The V gene's germline CDR1 is SEHNR and CDR2 FQNEAQ (reference sequence).

The chain couples TRBV6-1 to TRBJ1-1; D unresolved. CDR1 and CDR2 from the germline V gene are MNHNS and SASEGT. Deletions cut 4 bases from V and 4 bases from J, with 13 bases between. This CDR3 comprises 14 residues. CDR3 sequence (DNA): TGTGCCAGCAGTGTGACAAGACGTGGCACTGAAGCTTTCTTT. It encodes CASSVTRRGTEAFF.

CDR3: CASSVVSGSPLHF. DNA for the CDR3: TGTGCCAGCAGCGTAGTGAGTGGTTCACCCCTCCACTTT. The V call is TRBV9, the J call TRBJ1-6, with unresolved D. Deletions cut 0 bases from V and 9 bases from J, with 7 bases between. Germline assignment: CDR1 SGDLS and CDR2 YYNGEE. The CDR3 is 13 amino acids.

J is TRBJ2-2 and V is TRBV19; 9 nucleotides agree with TRBD1. The CDR3 contains 17 residues. The ends lost 1 base at V and 3 bases at J; junction bases unmatched: 6. Germline V gene data show CDR1 as LNHDA and CDR2 as SQIVND (reference sequence). Here the CDR3 DNA reads TGTGCCAGTAGTATAGTGGCACGGACAGGGGACACCGGGGAGCTGTTTTTT. It translates to CASSIVARTGDTGELFF.

The rearrangement joins TRBV7-3 to TRBJ2-1; 9 nucleotides line up with TRBD2. This CDR3 spans 17 amino acids. Germline-derived CDR1 and CDR2 are SGHTA and FQGTGA. Unmatched junction bases numbered 10, after V lost 4 bases and J lost 3 bases. CDR3 sequence (DNA): TGTGCCAGCAGCTCCCCGACTAGCGGTAATCACTACAATGAGCAGTTCTTC. It codes for CASSSPTSGNHYNEQFF.

This chain joins TRBV5-1 and TRBJ1-3; 7 bases are a match to TRBD1. V lost 0 bases, J lost 3 bases, and 6 bases stayed unmatched. The CDR3 length is 16 residues. CDR1 and CDR2 from the germline V gene are SGHRS and YFSETQ. The CDR3 protein is CASSLGGGAGGNTIYF. CDR3 in DNA: TGCGCCAGCAGCTTGGGAGGGGGCGCCGGTGGAAACACCATATATTTT.

The rearrangement uses TRBV6-5 and TRBJ2-1; perhaps TRBD2 as D (6 bases). V lost 5 bases and J lost 8, with 16 bases in between. The germline CDR1 and CDR2 sequences are MNHEY and SVGAGI. CDR3 length equals 14 residues. CDR3 in amino acids: CASSAGPRGDEQFF. CDR3 in DNA: TGTGCCAGCAGTGCGGGACCTCGGGGCGATGAGCAGTTCTTC.

The chain is built from TRBV4-1 and TRBJ2-3, with TRBD2 matching 7 bases. Germline V gene lookup returns CDR1 MGHRA and CDR2 YSYEKL. V lost 0 bases to trimming and J lost 0 bases; unmatched junction nucleotides: 12. CDR3 length equals 19 residues. CDR3 bases: TGCGCCAGCAGCCAAGATAGCCTAGCGGACCCTCTTAGCACAGATACGCAGTATTTT. Protein product: CASSQDSLADPLSTDTQYF.

The genes are TRBV25-1 and TRBJ1-5; D is possibly TRBD1 (6 bases). The CDR3 has 15 residues. Germline assignment: CDR1 MGHDK and CDR2 SYGVNS. V was shortened by 4 bases and J by 0 bases, with 10 bases between the two germline ends. CDR3 nucleotides: TGTGCCAGCAGTGCTCAGGGGAATAGCAATCAGCCCCAGCATTTT. It is translated as CASSAQGNSNQPQHF.

The chain joins TRBV9 to TRBJ1-2; 8 nucleotides align to TRBD1. Trimming removed 7 bases from V and 8 bases from J; junction bases left unmatched: 16. The CDR3 runs 15 residues. Germline CDR1 is SGDLS and CDR2 is YYNGEE. Here the CDR3 reads CASDKGGTGRLGYTF. CDR3 DNA sequence: TGTGCCAGCGACAAAGGCGGGACAGGTCGATTGGGCTACACCTTC. Filled out from reference TRBV9 and TRBJ1-2, the complete variable domain reads DSGVTQTPKHLITATGQRVTLRCSPRSGDLSVYWYQQSLDQGLQFLIQYYNGEERAKGNILERFSAQQFPDLHSELNLSSLELGDSALYFCASDKGGTGRLGYTFGSGTRLTVV.

The rearrangement joins TRBV7-2 to TRBJ2-2, with TRBD1 matching 9 bases. The germline V gene has CDR1 SGHTA and CDR2 FQGNSA. Unmatched junction bases numbered 9, after V lost 6 bases and J lost 7 bases. There are 15 residues in the CDR3. CDR3 loop: CASRPTGGFIGELFF. CDR3 sequence (DNA): TGTGCCAGCAGGCCTACAGGGGGCTTTATCGGGGAGCTGTTTTTT.

This chain links TRBV4-1 with TRBJ2-7; 13 nucleotides align to TRBD2. The junction had 10 bases not matched to a gene; V was cut back by 3 bases and J by 2 bases. Looked up from germline, CDR1 is MGHRA and CDR2 is YSYEKL. This CDR3 is 18 amino acids long. The CDR3 loop is CASSHGLAGARSPYEQYF. The CDR3 DNA follows: TGCGCCAGCAGCCATGGACTAGCGGGGGCCAGATCCCCCTACGAGCAGTACTTC.

The V call is TRBV18, the J call TRBJ2-7, with D tentatively TRBD1 (6 bases). CDR1 KGHSH and CDR2 LQKENI come from the germline V gene. V lost 4 bases and J 4 bases, leaving 11 bases between the germline ends. The CDR3 spans 13 residues. CDR3 sequence (DNA): TGTGCCAGCTCACGCGAACAGGGATACGAGCAGTACTTC. It translates to CASSREQGYEQYF.